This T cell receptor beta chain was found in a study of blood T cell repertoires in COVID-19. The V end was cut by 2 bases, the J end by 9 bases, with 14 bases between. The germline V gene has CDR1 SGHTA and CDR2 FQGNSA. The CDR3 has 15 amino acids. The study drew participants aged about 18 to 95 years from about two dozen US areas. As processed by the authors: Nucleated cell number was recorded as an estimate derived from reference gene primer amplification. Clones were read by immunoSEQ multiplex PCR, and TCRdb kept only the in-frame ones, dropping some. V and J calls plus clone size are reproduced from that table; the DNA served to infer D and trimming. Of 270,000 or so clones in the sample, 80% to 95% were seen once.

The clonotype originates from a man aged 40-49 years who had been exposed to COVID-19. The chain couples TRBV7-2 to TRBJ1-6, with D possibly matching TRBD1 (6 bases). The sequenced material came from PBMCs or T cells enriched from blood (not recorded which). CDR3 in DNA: TGTGCCAGCAGCTTATCAGGGGCATATGGTTCACCCCTCCACTTT. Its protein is CASSLSGAYGSPLHF.